This is a list of T cell receptor beta chains from one sample in a study of blood T cells in healthy people across ages. In TCRdb, the 5' RACE reads were re-called with MiXCR into one record per CDR3 protein. The table lists about 830,000 distinct CDR3 sequences, about 62% of them singletons. The sequencing input was blood. These receptors all stem from a man aged 25-45 years in good health. Each CDR3 is given with its conserved first and last residue. Each record gives: V gene, clone size, J gene, D gene, CDR3 protein, CDR3 DNA. D genes are given only for firm matches. Some rows mark clone size as missing; the rest say once, few, many or name a class of expanded clone.

v_gene: TRBV10-3; abundance: NA; j_gene: TRBJ2-1; d_gene: NA; CDR3aa: CAISVQGESSYNEQFF; CDR3nt: TGTGCCATCAGTGTCCAGGGCGAAAGCTCCTACAATGAGCAGTTCTTC
v_gene: TRBV27; abundance: few; j_gene: TRBJ2-1; d_gene: NA; CDR3aa: CASSSLKSSLFVQFF; CDR3nt: TGTGCCAGCAGTTCTCTAAAAAGCTCCCTTTTTGTGCAGTTCTTC
v_gene: TRBV7-2; abundance: NA; j_gene: TRBJ2-6; d_gene: NA; CDR3aa: CASSLSADSGANVLTF; CDR3nt: TGTGCCAGCAGCTTATCGGCCGACTCTGGGGCCAACGTCCTGACTTTC
v_gene: TRBV4-3; abundance: NA; j_gene: TRBJ1-2; d_gene: NA; CDR3aa: CASSQDAGRKYGYTF; CDR3nt: TGCGCCAGCAGCCAAGATGCAGGACGGAAATATGGCTACACCTTC
v_gene: TRBV7-9; abundance: NA; j_gene: TRBJ2-5; d_gene: TRBD2; CDR3aa: CASSPAGGNEANGQYF; CDR3nt: TGTGCCAGCAGCCCCGCGGGGGGGAATGAAGCCAACGGGCAGTACTTC
v_gene: TRBV6-6; abundance: NA; j_gene: TRBJ2-7; d_gene: NA; CDR3aa: CASSSGDQYEQYF; CDR3nt: TGTGCCAGCAGCTCCGGGGACCAATACGAGCAGTACTTC
v_gene: TRBV6-6; abundance: NA; j_gene: TRBJ2-2; d_gene: NA; CDR3aa: CASSSQTLGELFF; CDR3nt: TGTGCCAGCAGCTCCCAAACGCTCGGGGAGCTGTTTTTT
v_gene: TRBV29-1; abundance: NA; j_gene: TRBJ2-7; d_gene: TRBD1; CDR3aa: CSVYRGTYEQYF; CDR3nt: TGCAGCGTGTACAGGGGGACGTACGAGCAGTACTTC
v_gene: TRBV2; abundance: NA; j_gene: TRBJ1-1; d_gene: TRBD1; CDR3aa: CASIPGTGYPEAFF; CDR3nt: TGTGCCAGCATTCCCGGGACAGGGTATCCTGAAGCTTTCTTT
v_gene: TRBV20-1; abundance: NA; j_gene: TRBJ2-5; d_gene: NA; CDR3aa: CSAEPQRYQETQYF; CDR3nt: TGCAGTGCCGAACCCCAACGGTACCAAGAGACCCAGTACTTC
v_gene: TRBV4-2; abundance: NA; j_gene: TRBJ1-2; d_gene: TRBD1; CDR3aa: CASSRKGGGQALYGYTF; CDR3nt: TGTGCCAGCAGCCGCAAGGGCGGGGGACAGGCTCTCTATGGCTACACCTTC
v_gene: TRBV7-9; abundance: once; j_gene: TRBJ1-1; d_gene: NA; CDR3aa: CASSQKGNRPNTEAFF; CDR3nt: TGTGCCAGCAGCCAAAAGGGGAATCGCCCCAACACTGAAGCTTTCTTT
v_gene: TRBV7-9; abundance: NA; j_gene: TRBJ2-1; d_gene: NA; CDR3aa: CASSSARNRFF; CDR3nt: TGTGCCAGCAGCTCCGCCCGCAATCGGTTCTTC
v_gene: TRBV29-1; abundance: NA; j_gene: TRBJ2-1; d_gene: TRBD2; CDR3aa: CSVLTGAGVIEKFF; CDR3nt: TGCAGCGTCCTCACCGGGGCGGGGGTTATTGAAAAGTTCTTC
v_gene: TRBV12-3/TRBV12-4; abundance: NA; j_gene: TRBJ2-1; d_gene: TRBD1; CDR3aa: CASSPRGQGARNEQFF; CDR3nt: TGTGCCAGCAGTCCTAGGGGACAGGGGGCTCGGAATGAGCAGTTCTTC
v_gene: TRBV4-3; abundance: NA; j_gene: TRBJ1-1; d_gene: NA; CDR3aa: CASSQGGYTEAFF; CDR3nt: TGCGCCAGCAGCCAAGGGGGGTACACTGAAGCTTTCTTT
v_gene: TRBV6-5; abundance: NA; j_gene: TRBJ2-3; d_gene: NA; CDR3aa: CASSYSGWSTDTQYF; CDR3nt: TGTGCCAGCAGTTACTCGGGGTGGAGCACAGATACGCAGTATTTT
v_gene: TRBV15; abundance: NA; j_gene: TRBJ2-5; d_gene: NA; CDR3aa: CATSSGRLIETQYF; CDR3nt: TGTGCCACCAGCAGCGGCAGACTAATAGAGACCCAGTACTTC
v_gene: TRBV9; abundance: NA; j_gene: TRBJ1-1; d_gene: NA; CDR3aa: CASSVARGLDTEAFF; CDR3nt: TGTGCCAGCAGCGTAGCACGGGGGCTAGACACTGAAGCTTTCTTT
v_gene: TRBV20-1; abundance: few; j_gene: TRBJ2-3; d_gene: NA; CDR3aa: CSARAGGDTQYF; CDR3nt: TGCAGTGCTAGAGCCGGGGGAGATACGCAGTATTTT
v_gene: TRBV7-2; abundance: NA; j_gene: TRBJ2-7; d_gene: NA; CDR3aa: CASSLVVAEQYF; CDR3nt: TGTGCCAGCAGCTTAGTGGTCGCCGAGCAGTACTTC
v_gene: TRBV4-3; abundance: NA; j_gene: TRBJ1-2; d_gene: NA; CDR3aa: CASSRSNYGYTF; CDR3nt: TGCGCCAGCAGCCGATCCAACTATGGCTACACCTTC
v_gene: TRBV7-2; abundance: NA; j_gene: TRBJ2-3; d_gene: NA; CDR3aa: CASRSDGKVTDTQYF; CDR3nt: TGTGCCAGCAGATCGGACGGAAAAGTCACAGATACGCAGTATTTT
v_gene: TRBV4-3; abundance: NA; j_gene: TRBJ1-2; d_gene: NA; CDR3aa: CASRGDSYGYTF; CDR3nt: TGCGCCAGCAGGGGAGATAGCTATGGCTACACCTTC
v_gene: TRBV7-2; abundance: NA; j_gene: TRBJ2-7; d_gene: TRBD2; CDR3aa: CASSLELAGGSYEQYF; CDR3nt: TGTGCCAGCAGCTTAGAGCTTGCGGGGGGTTCCTACGAGCAGTACTTC
v_gene: TRBV6-1; abundance: NA; j_gene: TRBJ2-1; d_gene: NA; CDR3aa: CASSVDRHPEQFF; CDR3nt: TGTGCCAGCAGTGTTGACAGGCACCCTGAGCAGTTCTTC
v_gene: TRBV4-1; abundance: NA; j_gene: TRBJ2-3; d_gene: TRBD2; CDR3aa: CASSQEERGGVDTQYF; CDR3nt: TGCGCCAGCAGCCAAGAGGAGCGGGGGGGCGTAGATACGCAGTATTTT
v_gene: TRBV7-9; abundance: once; j_gene: TRBJ1-5; d_gene: TRBD1; CDR3aa: CASSSGQGRFGNQPQHF; CDR3nt: TGTGCCAGCAGCTCTGGACAGGGTAGATTTGGCAATCAGCCCCAGCATTTT
v_gene: TRBV7-2; abundance: NA; j_gene: TRBJ2-7; d_gene: TRBD2; CDR3aa: CASSFRAIAGGPTYEQYF; CDR3nt: TGTGCCAGCAGCTTCCGGGCGATAGCGGGGGGGCCCACCTACGAGCAGTACTTC
v_gene: TRBV7-3; abundance: few; j_gene: TRBJ2-7; d_gene: NA; CDR3aa: CASSQTPYYEQYF; CDR3nt: TGTGCCAGCAGCCAGACCCCATACTACGAGCAGTACTTC
v_gene: TRBV29-1; abundance: NA; j_gene: TRBJ2-7; d_gene: NA; CDR3aa: CSVHGQLLGEQYF; CDR3nt: TGCAGCGTGCACGGACAGCTGCTGGGCGAGCAGTACTTC
v_gene: TRBV27; abundance: NA; j_gene: TRBJ1-1; d_gene: NA; CDR3aa: CASSSGFWKFSAEAFF; CDR3nt: TGTGCCAGCAGTTCTGGTTTTTGGAAATTCTCGGCTGAAGCTTTCTTT
v_gene: TRBV3-1; abundance: NA; j_gene: TRBJ2-3; d_gene: TRBD1; CDR3aa: CASSQGSDRGISDTQYF; CDR3nt: TGTGCCAGCAGCCAAGGGTCGGACAGGGGGATCTCGGATACGCAGTATTTT
v_gene: TRBV6-5; abundance: NA; j_gene: TRBJ2-7; d_gene: TRBD2; CDR3aa: CASSYGSGGAYEQYF; CDR3nt: TGTGCCAGCAGTTACGGGAGCGGGGGGGCCTACGAGCAGTACTTC
v_gene: TRBV4-3; abundance: NA; j_gene: TRBJ2-5; d_gene: TRBD1; CDR3aa: CASSRKQGAPGEQYF; CDR3nt: TGCGCCAGCAGCCGGAAACAGGGGGCACCCGGTGAGCAGTACTTC
v_gene: TRBV6-5; abundance: few; j_gene: TRBJ2-3; d_gene: NA; CDR3aa: CASSYSNTDTQYF; CDR3nt: TGTGCCAGCAGTTACTCGAACACAGATACGCAGTATTTT
v_gene: TRBV28; abundance: NA; j_gene: TRBJ2-7; d_gene: NA; CDR3aa: CASSWGIEQYF; CDR3nt: TGTGCCAGCAGTTGGGGGATCGAGCAGTACTTC
v_gene: TRBV21-1; abundance: NA; j_gene: TRBJ2-1; d_gene: NA; CDR3aa: CASSKRRGDNEQFF; CDR3nt: TGTGCCAGCAGCAAAAGGAGGGGGGACAATGAGCAGTTCTTC
v_gene: TRBV29-1; abundance: NA; j_gene: TRBJ2-7; d_gene: NA; CDR3aa: CSVAVAVFYEQYF; CDR3nt: TGCAGCGTTGCGGTAGCGGTGTTTTACGAGCAGTACTTC
v_gene: TRBV25-1; abundance: NA; j_gene: TRBJ1-6; d_gene: TRBD1; CDR3aa: CASTKGQGDNSPLHF; CDR3nt: TGTGCCAGCACAAAGGGACAGGGGGATAATTCACCCCTCCACTTT
v_gene: TRBV20-1; abundance: NA; j_gene: TRBJ1-5; d_gene: NA; CDR3aa: CSARDISNQPQHF; CDR3nt: TGCAGTGCCCGGGACATTAGCAATCAGCCCCAGCATTTT
v_gene: TRBV21-1; abundance: NA; j_gene: TRBJ1-5; d_gene: NA; CDR3aa: CASSKWQPQHF; CDR3nt: TGTGCCAGCAGCAAATGGCAGCCCCAGCATTTT
v_gene: TRBV20-1; abundance: once; j_gene: TRBJ1-5; d_gene: NA; CDR3aa: CSGRVGSSNQPQHF; CDR3nt: TGCAGTGGGCGTGTGGGCTCGAGCAATCAGCCCCAGCATTTT
v_gene: TRBV4-3; abundance: NA; j_gene: TRBJ2-5; d_gene: TRBD2; CDR3aa: CASSHIGLAGEEQYF; CDR3nt: TGCGCCAGCAGCCACATAGGACTAGCGGGGGAAGAGCAGTACTTC
v_gene: TRBV7-9; abundance: NA; j_gene: TRBJ2-7; d_gene: TRBD1; CDR3aa: CAGRTGNDYEQYF; CDR3nt: TGTGCCGGACGGACAGGGAATGACTACGAGCAGTACTTC
v_gene: TRBV6-5; abundance: few; j_gene: TRBJ1-5; d_gene: NA; CDR3aa: CASSPDGHQPQHF; CDR3nt: TGTGCCAGCAGTCCCGACGGGCATCAGCCCCAGCATTTT
v_gene: TRBV12-3/TRBV12-4; abundance: NA; j_gene: TRBJ2-3; d_gene: NA; CDR3aa: CASSSWKNTDTQYF; CDR3nt: TGTGCCAGCAGCTCATGGAAAAACACAGATACGCAGTATTTT
v_gene: TRBV27; abundance: NA; j_gene: TRBJ1-2; d_gene: TRBD1; CDR3aa: CASNNGGPGGSHTF; CDR3nt: TGTGCCAGCAACAACGGCGGGCCAGGGGGGAGCCACACCTTC
v_gene: TRBV6-6; abundance: NA; j_gene: TRBJ1-1; d_gene: NA; CDR3aa: CASSSQGGGLVMVAFF; CDR3nt: TGTGCCAGCAGCTCACAGGGTGGTGGACTTGTTATGGTAGCTTTCTTT
v_gene: TRBV7-2; abundance: NA; j_gene: TRBJ2-7; d_gene: NA; CDR3aa: CASKGVNDYEQYF; CDR3nt: TGTGCCAGCAAAGGGGTTAATGATTACGAGCAGTACTTC
v_gene: TRBV7-8; abundance: NA; j_gene: TRBJ2-7; d_gene: TRBD1; CDR3aa: CASSATRQGPQQYF; CDR3nt: TGTGCCAGCAGCGCAACACGACAGGGGCCCCAGCAGTACTTC
v_gene: TRBV20-1; abundance: few; j_gene: TRBJ2-3; d_gene: TRBD1; CDR3aa: CSARGPPGQIFPDTQYF; CDR3nt: TGCAGTGCTAGAGGCCCCCCGGGACAGATTTTTCCAGATACGCAGTATTTT
v_gene: TRBV5-1; abundance: NA; j_gene: TRBJ2-1; d_gene: TRBD1; CDR3aa: CARRQGIGAYLIDNEQFF; CDR3nt: TGCGCCAGAAGACAGGGGATTGGTGCCTATTTAATCGACAATGAGCAGTTCTTC
v_gene: TRBV3-1; abundance: NA; j_gene: TRBJ2-1; d_gene: TRBD2; CDR3aa: CASSRTSGEYNEQFF; CDR3nt: TGTGCCAGCAGCCGGACTAGCGGGGAGTACAATGAGCAGTTCTTC
v_gene: TRBV6-4; abundance: few; j_gene: TRBJ2-3; d_gene: TRBD2; CDR3aa: CASSPGLAGGGDTQYF; CDR3nt: TGTGCCAGCAGCCCCGGACTAGCGGGGGGAGGAGATACGCAGTATTTT
v_gene: TRBV27; abundance: NA; j_gene: TRBJ2-3; d_gene: NA; CDR3aa: CASTDPWRTDTQYF; CDR3nt: TGTGCCAGCACCGACCCGTGGAGGACAGATACGCAGTATTTT
v_gene: TRBV25-1; abundance: NA; j_gene: TRBJ1-1; d_gene: NA; CDR3aa: CASTSANTEAFF; CDR3nt: TGTGCCAGCACTTCGGCGAACACTGAAGCTTTCTTT